What follows are 6 T cell receptor beta chains derived from one specimen sequenced in a study of human T cells and chemical hapten exposure. TCRdb re-called the RACE reads with MiXCR, one entry per CDR3 protein. The sample consists of roughly 50,000 distinct CDR3 sequences, 9.9% of them appearing once. Regarding time point: patch test 3, about 24 weeks after DPC sensitization. Stated treatment: therapeutic diphenylcyclopropenone sensitization with weekly scalp DPC. The source was whole blood, collected in connection with sensitization to the hapten diphenylcyclopropenone (DPC). The receptors shown here come from a middle-aged woman with alopecia areata. Some clones in this sample may be carry-over from other donors' samples.

In this sample, this clonotype turned up a few times. V is TRBV7-9 and J is TRBJ2-3, with D uncertain. CDR3 size: 14 residues. V shed 1 base and J shed 1 base, with 6 bases lying between them. Germline lookup yields CDR1 SEHNR and CDR2 FQNEAQ (reference sequence). This chain's CDR3 is CASSLVLGTDTQYF. CDR3 bases: TGTGCCAGCAGCTTAGTTCTGGGCACAGATACGCAGTATTTT.

This clonotype was seen many times. The chain employs TRBV5-1 and TRBJ1-2, with D uncertain. V lost 0 bases and J 7 bases, leaving 7 bases between the germline ends. Germline V gene data show CDR1 as SGHRS and CDR2 as YFSETQ. The CDR3 has 12 residues. The CDR3 region has the DNA TGCGCCAGCAGCTTGGACTGGTCTGGCTACACCTTC. Its protein product is CASSLDWSGYTF. The variable domain in full, with the rest retrieved from reference TRBV5-1 and TRBJ1-2, is KAGVTQTPRYLIKTRGQQVTLSCSPISGHRSVSWYQQTPGQGLQFLFEYFSETQRNKGNFPGRFSGRQFSNSRSEMNVSTLELGDSALYLCASSLDWSGYTFGSGTRLTVV.

This clonotype was seen more than once but under ten times. The chain combines TRBV3-1 with TRBJ2-3; no clear D gene. Germline V CDR1 and CDR2: LGHDT, YNNKEL (reference sequence). CDR3 length: 14 residues. The germline V and J ends were trimmed by 1 base and 2 bases, with 7 bases remaining between them. CDR3 in amino acids: CASSQGVATDTQYF. As DNA, the CDR3 is TGTGCCAGCAGCCAAGGGGTCGCCACAGATACGCAGTATTTT.

This chain connects TRBV25-1 to TRBJ1-5; TRBD1 matches 7 bases. The germline gives CDR1 MGHDK, CDR2 SYGVNS. With V trimmed by 3 bases and J by 3 bases, 5 bases remained unmatched. The CDR3 runs 15 residues. CDR3 nucleotide sequence: TGTGCCAGCAGTGATTCAGGACAGGCCAATCAGCCCCAGCATTTT. This codes for CASSDSGQANQPQHF.

This clonotype has a handful of counts. This sequence joins TRBV6-1 and TRBJ2-3; 7 bases are shared with TRBD1. In germline, CDR1 is MNHNS, CDR2 SASEGT. J gave up 6 bases and V 4 bases, and 7 bases lay outside the gene matches. CDR3 size: 14 residues. CDR3 protein: CASSVYRGADTQYF. In nucleotides, the CDR3 is TGTGCCAGCAGTGTATACAGGGGCGCGGATACGCAGTATTTT.

This clonotype was seen repeatedly, ten times or more. DNA for the CDR3: TGCGCCAGCAGCTTCACGGCGGGGGCACGCGAGCAGTACTTC. Translated, it gives CASSFTAGAREQYF. The rearrangement uses TRBV5-1 and TRBJ2-7, with TRBD2 as a possible D gene (7 bases). The V end lost 2 bases, the J end lost 6 bases, and 15 bases lay between the germline ends. Germline assignment: CDR1 SGHRS and CDR2 YFSETQ. The CDR3 spans 14 residues. Full variable domain (missing parts from reference TRBV5-1 and TRBJ2-7): KAGVTQTPRYLIKTRGQQVTLSCSPISGHRSVSWYQQTPGQGLQFLFEYFSETQRNKGNFPGRFSGRQFSNSRSEMNVSTLELGDSALYLCASSFTAGAREQYFGPGTRLTVT.